The 28 T cell receptor beta chains below all came from one sample that was sequenced in a study of T cells after yellow fever vaccination. TCRdb processed the 5' RACE reads anew with MiXCR; each CDR3 protein has one entry. Seen here are 170,000 or so distinct CDR3 sequences, 5.5% to 8% observed once, and the top ten hold roughly 3%. Sequenced here: CD4+ T cells sorted from PBMCs, sampled on the day of the first yellow fever vaccination. Every receptor here comes from a man younger than 35 who received the YFV17D yellow fever vaccine.

This clonotype showed up just a few times. This sequence joins TRBV24-1 and TRBJ2-1; D is perhaps TRBD1 (5 bases). The CDR3 is 17 amino acids. From germline, CDR1 is KGHDR and CDR2 SFDVKD. V was trimmed by 4 bases and J by 6 bases, leaving 21 bases between them. The CDR3 DNA sequence: TGTGCCACCAGTGAGCCCTCAACAGGATTCGGCGGCAATGAGCAGTTCTTC. Its translation is CATSEPSTGFGGNEQFF.

This clonotype was counted between two and nine times. This rearrangement joins TRBV12-5 to TRBJ1-1; no reliable D call. CDR1 is LGHNT and CDR2 is FRNRAP in the germline V gene. The CDR3 covers 12 residues. V lost 7 bases to trimming and J lost 5 bases, with 11 bases between them. CDR3 sequence: CASAFGGTEAFF. The DNA of the CDR3 is TGTGCTAGTGCCTTCGGAGGAACTGAAGCTTTCTTT.

The J gene is TRBJ2-1, the V gene TRBV6-2 or TRBV6-3; TRBD1 matches at 9 bases. J lost 7 bases, V lost 6 bases, and 7 bases had no gene match. Germline V gene data show CDR1 as MNHEY and CDR2 as SVGEGT. The CDR3 is 14 residues long. The chain's CDR3 is CASRAGTGTNEQFF. The CDR3 coding sequence is TGTGCCAGCAGAGCCGGGACAGGGACGAATGAGCAGTTCTTC.

This clonotype appeared many times. The chain has TRBV5-8 and TRBJ2-1, with D tentatively TRBD1 (6 bases). Trimming left V 5 bases short and J 1 base short, with 13 bases between. This CDR3 has 15 residues. From germline, CDR1 is SGHTS and CDR2 YDEGEE. This CDR3 is CASSLTGRSYNEQFF. The DNA for the CDR3 is TGTGCCAGCAGTCTGACAGGTAGATCCTACAATGAGCAGTTCTTC.

As concerns this clonotype: This sequence may be a read error, since a much larger clone differs from it by one base. This sequence joins TRBV12-3 or TRBV12-4 and TRBJ2-3, with D unresolved. Trimming cost V 4 bases and J 4 bases, with 6 bases left between them. The CDR3 runs to 12 residues. In nucleotides, the CDR3 is TGTGCCAGCAGTTCCCTCGCAGATACGCAGTATTTT. The encoded protein is CASSSLADTQYF.

This clonotype has a handful of counts. This chain joins TRBV2 and TRBJ2-5; weak D call: TRBD2 (5 bases). Trimming removed 6 bases from V and 3 bases from J, with 8 bases in between. This CDR3 comprises 12 residues. The V gene's germline CDR1 is SNHLY and CDR2 FYNNEI. CDR3 sequence (DNA): TGTGCCAGCAGGGGAGATAAAGAGACCCAGTACTTC. This gives the protein CASRGDKETQYF.

This clonotype was observed a handful of times. The chain recombines TRBV9 with TRBJ2-5; the match to TRBD2 covers 8 bases. The J segment lost 2 bases and the V segment lost 3 bases, leaving 6 bases of the junction unmatched. CDR1 SGDLS and CDR2 YYNGEE come from the germline V gene. The CDR3 runs to 15 residues. The CDR3 is CASSAVAGTQETQYF. CDR3 DNA: TGTGCCAGCAGCGCTGTAGCGGGAACACAAGAGACCCAGTACTTC. The full variable domain, rest sourced from reference TRBV9 and TRBJ2-5, is DSGVTQTPKHLITATGQRVTLRCSPRSGDLSVYWYQQSLDQGLQFLIQYYNGEERAKGNILERFSAQQFPDLHSELNLSSLELGDSALYFCASSAVAGTQETQYFGPGTRLLVL.

This sequence joins TRBV29-1 and TRBJ2-5; D unclear. The CDR3 extends over 10 amino acids. Trimming took off 4 bases at V and 4 bases at J, with 4 bases between the two ends. The germline V gene has CDR1 SQVTM and CDR2 ANQGSEA. The CDR3 DNA reads TGCAGCGTTGCCCGAGAGACCCAGTACTTC. This translates into CSVARETQYF. The full variable domain, with the rest looked up from reference TRBV29-1 and TRBJ2-5, is SAVISQKPSRDICQRGTSLTIQCQVDSQVTMMFWYRQQPGQSLTLIATANQGSEATYESGFVIDKFPISRPNLTFSTLTVSNMSPEDSSIYLCSVARETQYFGPGTRLLVL.

This clonotype came up many times. This chain links TRBV20-1 with TRBJ2-3; 15 bases align to TRBD2. Germline values: CDR1 DFQATT, CDR2 SNEGSKA (reference sequence). V shed 5 bases, J shed 4 bases, and the junction held 4 bases outside the gene matches. This CDR3 region has 15 residues. The CDR3 DNA sequence: TGCAGTGCTCCTCGGACTAGCGGGGGGGCAGATACGCAGTATTTT. Translated: CSAPRTSGGADTQYF.

In its sample, this clonotype was seen many times. This chain links TRBV20-1 with TRBJ2-1, with D unresolved. CDR3 size: 13 residues. Trimming shortened V by 1 base and J by 6 bases, and 10 bases separated the two germline ends. Germline V gene data show CDR1 as DFQATT and CDR2 as SNEGSKA (reference sequence). As DNA, the CDR3 is TGCAGTGCTAGAGGAGGCCTGTCCAATGAGCAGTTCTTC. This translates into CSARGGLSNEQFF.

This clonotype was counted only a few times. The genes are TRBV29-1 and TRBJ2-3, with TRBD2 matching over 8 bases. Unmatched junction bases numbered 6, after V lost 7 bases and J lost 3 bases. The V gene's germline CDR1 is SQVTM and CDR2 ANQGSEA. This CDR3 is 13 amino acids long. This CDR3 is CSARTGGTDTQYF. CDR3 DNA: TGCAGCGCCCGGACGGGGGGGACAGATACGCAGTATTTT.

The V gene is TRBV5-1, the J gene TRBJ2-7, with D perhaps matching TRBD1 (6 bases). The CDR3 runs to 14 residues. Trimming removed 0 bases from V and 2 bases from J, with 9 bases in between. Germline-derived CDR1 and CDR2 are SGHRS and YFSETQ. The CDR3 DNA sequence: TGCGCCAGCAGCTTGGGGGGACAAACCTACGAGCAGTACTTC. Amino acids: CASSLGGQTYEQYF.

The chain recombines TRBV5-1 with TRBJ2-5; possibly TRBD1 for D (5 bases). Trimming cost V 6 bases and J 5 bases, with 17 bases left between them. Looked up from germline, CDR1 is SGHRS and CDR2 is YFSETQ. There are 14 residues in the CDR3. CDR3 sequence (DNA): TGCGCCAGCACGACGGACCAGGGTGGGGAGACCCAGTACTTC. The encoded protein is CASTTDQGGETQYF.

The chain couples TRBV28 to TRBJ2-3, with 8 positions matching TRBD2. CDR1 is MDHEN, CDR2 SYDVKM, per germline. The CDR3 spans 14 residues. V gave up 11 bases and J gave up 5 bases; unmatched junction bases: 12. CDR3 sequence: CASRPGGAKDTQYF. The CDR3 DNA is TGTGCCTCTCGGCCCGGGGGGGCGAAAGATACGCAGTATTTT.

The chain is built from TRBV9 and TRBJ1-4, with D unresolved. The V end lost 0 bases, the J end lost 0 bases, and 12 bases lay between the germline ends. This CDR3 comprises 17 residues. Germline-derived CDR1 and CDR2 are SGDLS and YYNGEE. CDR3 in DNA: TGTGCCAGCAGCGTAGTCCACACCTTCACAACTAATGAAAAACTGTTTTTT. It yields the protein CASSVVHTFTTNEKLFF.

This clonotype was observed at least ten times. The rearrangement uses TRBV6-6 and TRBJ2-7; D is undetermined. CDR3 size: 13 residues. Trimming removed 0 bases at V and 5 bases at J, with 8 bases between. Germline CDR1 and CDR2: MNHNY and SVGAGI (reference sequence). The CDR3 DNA follows: TGTGCCAGCAGTTACTCGACCGGCCACGAGCAGTACTTC. This translates into CASSYSTGHEQYF.

Only a few counts were recorded for this clonotype. The genes are TRBV7-9 and TRBJ2-7; tentative D call: TRBD1 (6 bases). This CDR3 contains 14 residues. Germline V gene sequence: CDR1 SEHNR, CDR2 FQNEAQ (reference sequence). The ends were cut back, 5 bases at V and 3 bases at J, with 14 bases in the middle. For the CDR3, the DNA is TGTGCCAGCAGCATGGCAGGGGTAGGCTACGAGCAGTACGTC. It specifies CASSMAGVGYEQYV.

This clonotype has at least ten counts. V gene TRBV18 combines with J gene TRBJ1-1, with 11 bases lining up with TRBD1. Trimming took 1 base from V and 2 from J; bases not matched to a gene: 3. The CDR3 extends over 16 amino acids. Looked up from germline, CDR1 is KGHSH and CDR2 is LQKENI. CDR3 sequence (DNA): TGTGCCAGCTCACCACGGACAGGGGGCGGCAACACTGAAGCTTTCTTT. This encodes CASSPRTGGGNTEAFF. The variable domain in full, with the rest retrieved from reference TRBV18 and TRBJ1-1, is NAGVMQNPRHLVRRRGQEARLRCSPMKGHSHVYWYRQLPEEGLKFMVYLQKENIIDESGMPKERFSAEFPKEGPSILRIQQVVRGDSAAYFCASSPRTGGGNTEAFFGQGTRLTVV.

In this sample, this clonotype turned up many times. The chain joins TRBV7-2 to TRBJ2-7, with 7 bases aligning to TRBD1. Germline V gene data show CDR1 as SGHTA and CDR2 as FQGNSA. The CDR3 sequence is 14 residues long. The V gene end was trimmed by 4 bases and the J gene end by 3 bases; junction bases not matched to a gene: 6. CDR3 nucleotides: TGTGCCAGCAGCTCTAACCGGGACAGCTACGAGCAGTACTTC. Its translation: CASSSNRDSYEQYF.

As for this clonotype: One end of the junction does not line up with germline, which may come from a read error. V usage is TRBV4-2 and J usage is TRBJ2-1, with unresolved D. Germline loops: CDR1 LGHNA, CDR2 YNFKEQ. The CDR3 has 17 residues. This CDR3 reads CAGSQEVAAGSYNEQFF. The DNA for the CDR3 is TGTGCCGGCAGCCAAGAGGTTGCAGCCGGCTCCTACAATGAGCAGTTCTTC.

This clonotype was observed at least ten times. The chain recombines TRBV20-1 with TRBJ2-1; 7 positions match TRBD1. Germline-derived CDR1 and CDR2 are DFQATT and SNEGSKA (reference sequence). J gave up 2 bases and V 3 bases, and 10 bases lay outside the gene matches. The CDR3 is 16 residues long. For the CDR3, the DNA is TGCAGTGCTAGCCCTCGACAGGGAAGGGCCTACAATGAGCAGTTCTTC. It encodes CSASPRQGRAYNEQFF.

The gene calls are TRBV15 and TRBJ2-5; 12 positions agree with TRBD2. The V gene end was trimmed by 1 base and the J gene end by 4 bases; junction bases not matched to a gene: 10. This CDR3 is 18 amino acids long. Germline CDR1 LNHNV, CDR2 YYDKDF (reference sequence). CDR3 sequence reads: CATSRVGVGLAGRETQYF. In DNA form, the CDR3 reads TGTGCCACCAGCAGAGTGGGTGTTGGACTAGCGGGGAGAGAGACCCAGTACTTC.

This clonotype was detected a few times. J is TRBJ2-7 and V is TRBV6-1; 9 bases are a match to TRBD2. Germline CDR1 is MNHNS and CDR2 is SASEGT. V was pared by 8 bases and J by 7 bases, with 9 bases of the junction left unmatched. CDR3 length equals 13 residues. The chain's CDR3 is CASGGGAPEEQYF. CDR3 bases: TGTGCCAGCGGCGGGGGGGCTCCGGAGGAGCAGTACTTC.

This clonotype came up many times. V is TRBV10-3 and J is TRBJ1-1; D perhaps matches TRBD1 (6 bases). Germline V gene data show CDR1 as ENHRY and CDR2 as SYGVKD. The CDR3 covers 15 residues. V lost 2 bases to trimming and J lost 0 bases, with 10 bases between them. This CDR3 is CAISERGQLNTEAFF. CDR3 DNA sequence: TGTGCCATCAGTGAGAGAGGACAGTTGAACACTGAAGCTTTCTTT.

Concerning this clonotype: A junction end diverges from the germline sequence, so it may reflect a read error. V and J are TRBV28 and TRBJ2-4, with D possibly TRBD2 on 7 matching bases. Germline values: CDR1 MDHEN, CDR2 SYDVKM. The CDR3 spans 15 residues. CDR3: CASSLGRGRKNIRYF. In nucleotides, the CDR3 is TGTGCCAGCAGTTTAGGGCGGGGGCGCAAAAACATTCGGTACTTC.

There are a few counts of this clonotype. CDR3: CASSDRGRRNTGELFF. CDR3 bases: TGTGCCAGTAGTGACCGGGGGCGCCGGAACACCGGGGAGCTGTTTTTT. V usage is TRBV19 and J usage is TRBJ2-2; the D call may be TRBD1 or TRBD2 (6 bases each). Trimming pared 5 bases from V and 1 base from J, leaving 14 bases between. The germline V gene has CDR1 LNHDA and CDR2 SQIVND (reference sequence). The CDR3 has 16 amino acids.

This clonotype appeared many times. The chain combines TRBV18 with TRBJ2-7; D is ambiguous. V lost 0 bases and J 0 bases, leaving 6 bases between the germline ends. The CDR3 has 14 amino acids. From germline, CDR1 is KGHSH and CDR2 LQKENI. The CDR3 nucleotides read TGTGCCAGCTCACCACCTTACACCTCCTACGAGCAGTACTTC. Translated, it gives CASSPPYTSYEQYF.

This clonotype was seen ten or more times. V is TRBV20-1 and J is TRBJ1-4, with D uncertain. The CDR3 runs 12 residues. Germline CDR1 DFQATT, CDR2 SNEGSKA (reference sequence). V was trimmed by 3 bases and J by 8 bases, leaving 10 bases between them. The CDR3 DNA sequence: TGCAGTGCTAGCCAAGGAAGCGAAAAACTGTTTTTT. It encodes CSASQGSEKLFF.